This T cell receptor beta chain was identified during a study of post-analysis software for immune sequencing data. Findings of the study overall: With TRBV5-6, TRBV5-1 and TRBV20-1 included, 4 or 5 TRBV segments were more frequent in patients than in controls. There was significantly lower normalized Chao1 diversity in multiple sclerosis patients than in controls.

Tagging with unique molecular identifiers was a feature of the TCR beta cDNA libraries. Via MiXCR, TCRdb re-called the PCR reads, giving one row per CDR3 protein. Of under 650,000 distinct CDR3 sequences detected, 44% appear once; the ten largest clones hold approximately 1.7%. A remark on this clonotype: Antigen specificity is unknown.

The CDR3 is 15 amino acids. V gave up 5 bases and J gave up 4 bases, with 17 bases separating them. The germline gives CDR1 SEHNR, CDR2 FQNEAQ (reference sequence). The sequencing sample was made of blood. V usage is TRBV7-9 and J usage is TRBJ1-1, with D perhaps TRBD1 (6 bases). The TCR comes from a girl aged 5 to 17 with multiple sclerosis. CDR3 sequence: CASSGRQEFGTEAFF. In nucleotides, the CDR3 is TGTGCCAGCAGCGGTCGACAGGAGTTCGGCACTGAAGCTTTCTTT.